This T cell receptor beta chain was obtained from a study of shared clonotypes between healthy human individuals. The overall study: Every donor yielded three CD4 naive, three CD4 memory, two CD8 naive and one CD8 memory plate.

Clones were read by immunoSEQ multiplex PCR, and TCRdb kept only the in-frame ones, dropping some. The sample includes some 2,000,000 clones, more than 90% of them seen just once. About this clone itself: Antigen specificity is unknown.

General study results and limits: Estimated clonotype richness was generally higher in naive than memory subsets. Sharing across a handful of donors was seen in 4.5% to 6.5% of naive CD4 clonotypes.

The sequence was obtained from a man aged 18 to 30 in good health. The sequenced sample was naive CD4+ T cells sorted from blood. The subset was: CD45RA+ positively selected.

The DNA of the CDR3 is TGTGCCAGCAGGCTCACCAATGAGCAGTTCTTC. Protein sequence: CASRLTNEQFF. The genes are TRBV6-6 and TRBJ2-1; D unclear. V was cut by 6 bases and J by 6 bases, with 6 bases left in between. This CDR3 has 11 residues. Germline loops: CDR1 MNHNY, CDR2 SVGAGI (reference sequence).